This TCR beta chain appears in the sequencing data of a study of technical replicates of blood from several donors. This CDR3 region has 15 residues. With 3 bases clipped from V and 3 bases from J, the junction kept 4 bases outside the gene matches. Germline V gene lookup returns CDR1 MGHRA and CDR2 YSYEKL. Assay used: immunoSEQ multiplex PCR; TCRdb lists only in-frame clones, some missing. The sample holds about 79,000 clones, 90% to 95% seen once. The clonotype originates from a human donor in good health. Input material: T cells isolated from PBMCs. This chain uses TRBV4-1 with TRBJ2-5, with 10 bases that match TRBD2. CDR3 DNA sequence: TGCGCCAGCAGCCAGGCCGGGACTAGCGAAGAGACCCAGTACTTC. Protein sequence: CASSQAGTSEETQYF.